This TCR beta chain was found in a study of post-analysis software for immune sequencing data. For this clonotype: Its antigen is unknown.

After removal of 3 bases from V and 10 bases from J, the junction contained 7 bases not matched to a gene. The CDR3 sequence is 14 residues long. In germline, CDR1 is SGHKS, CDR2 YYEKEE (reference sequence). Overall study results and limits: Significantly decreased normalized Chao1 diversity was recorded for multiple sclerosis patients relative to controls. Five TRBV segments, including TRBV5-6, TRBV5-1 and TRBV20-1, were more frequent in patients than controls.

Unique molecular identifiers were present in the TCR beta cDNA libraries. From the PCR reads, TCRdb called clonotypes with MiXCR, one entry per CDR3 protein. The sample lists about 810,000 distinct CDR3 sequences; approximately 50% were seen once. The chain carries TRBV5-5 and TRBJ2-1; TRBD2 aligns across 10 bases. The TCR was taken from a girl between 5 and 17 years old with multiple sclerosis. The sample consisted of blood. The CDR3 spells CASSSAGGPYEQFF. CDR3 DNA sequence: TGTGCCAGCAGCTCAGCGGGAGGGCCTTACGAGCAGTTCTTC.